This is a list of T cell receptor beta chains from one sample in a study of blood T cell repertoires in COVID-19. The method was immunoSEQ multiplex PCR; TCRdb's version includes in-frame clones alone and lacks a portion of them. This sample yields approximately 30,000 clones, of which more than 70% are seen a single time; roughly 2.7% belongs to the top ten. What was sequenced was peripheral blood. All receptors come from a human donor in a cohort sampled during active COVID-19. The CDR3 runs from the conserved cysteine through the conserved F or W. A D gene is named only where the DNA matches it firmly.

CASTGQYTDTQYF | TRBV2 | NA | TRBJ2-3
CASSLPTLAGFYNEQFF | TRBV3-1/TRBV3-2 | TRBD2 | TRBJ2-1
CASSEQLNTEAFF | TRBV9 | NA | TRBJ1-1
CASSLTGSETQYF | TRBV7-3 | TRBD1 | TRBJ2-5
CASSPPGLSSTDTQYF | TRBV7-9 | NA | TRBJ2-3
CASSVAGYTEAFF | TRBV9 | NA | TRBJ1-1
CASSDDFPDQPQHF | TRBV7-9 | NA | TRBJ1-5
CATSDSKRERTDTQYF | TRBV24-1 | TRBD2 | TRBJ2-3
CASSYSSLYGYTF | TRBV19 | NA | TRBJ1-2
CASSPTGTSYNEQFF | TRBV5-1 | NA | TRBJ2-1
CASSQEAETSGGASTDTQYF | TRBV3-1/TRBV3-2 | TRBD2 | TRBJ2-3
CASSLTDRMKTEAFF | TRBV11-1 | NA | TRBJ1-1
CASSQSGANEQFF | TRBV3-1/TRBV3-2 | NA | TRBJ2-1
CSVGAGQARSEQYF | TRBV29-1 | TRBD1 | TRBJ2-7
CASSWGQGATEAFF | TRBV27 | TRBD1 | TRBJ1-1
CASSDTSGVDEQYF | TRBV5-6 | TRBD2 | TRBJ2-7
CASSPGTSGGSSYNEQFF | TRBV5-4 | TRBD2 | TRBJ2-1
CARTTSIWDNSNQPQHF | TRBV6-4 | NA | TRBJ1-5
CASSTNLAGGIYEQYF | TRBV7-9 | TRBD2 | TRBJ2-7
CASSPGSIVEKLFF | TRBV18 | NA | TRBJ1-4
CASSLAVRSLPNTEAFF | TRBV7-3 | NA | TRBJ1-1
CACPGVSGSYNEQFF | TRBV30 | NA | TRBJ2-1
CASSQGAAFYGYTF | TRBV3-1/TRBV3-2 | NA | TRBJ1-2
CASSRLVAKNIQYF | TRBV6-1 | NA | TRBJ2-4
CASNTLGREVEEKLFF | TRBV19 | NA | TRBJ1-4
CASSLATDTQYF | TRBV13 | NA | TRBJ2-3
CASSPTSNTEAFF | TRBV3-1/TRBV3-2 | NA | TRBJ1-1
CASSQASTEAFF | TRBV7-8 | NA | TRBJ1-1
CASSLQQGPNTEAFF | TRBV6-5 | NA | TRBJ1-1
CASRSGLISYEQYF | TRBV2 | TRBD2 | TRBJ2-7
CASPPSGWGGSGSGAFF | TRBV19 | NA | TRBJ1-1
CASSFPQGRETQYF | TRBV7-6 | TRBD1 | TRBJ2-5
CAISGRRGGADNYGYTF | TRBV10-3 | TRBD1 | TRBJ1-2
CASSQSLADPSDEQFF | TRBV4-1 | TRBD2 | TRBJ2-1
CASSPTGIDIGTEAFF | TRBV3-1/TRBV3-2 | TRBD1 | TRBJ1-1
CASSVIGGGTTDTQYF | TRBV9 | TRBD2 | TRBJ2-3
CAISAASEDEQYF | TRBV10-3 | NA | TRBJ2-7
CASSYEGTGNEQFF | TRBV5-1 | TRBD1 | TRBJ2-1
CASSQEDSGGSSYNEQFF | TRBV4-1 | TRBD2 | TRBJ2-1
CASSPTPRTGEGYGYTF | TRBV7-9 | TRBD1 | TRBJ1-2
CASSLFGGAETQYF | TRBV7-9 | TRBD2 | TRBJ2-5
CASLGQINEKLFF | TRBV18 | TRBD1 | TRBJ1-4
CASSKGETGTGNSPLHF | TRBV3-1/TRBV3-2 | TRBD1 | TRBJ1-6
CAITMNTEAFF | TRBV11-1 | NA | TRBJ1-1
CASGPGSGNTIYF | TRBV11-1 | NA | TRBJ1-3
CASSLVGGAGELFF | TRBV7-8 | NA | TRBJ2-2
CASRNQGGQDGYTF | TRBV3-1/TRBV3-2 | TRBD1 | TRBJ1-2
CASSQDRVGADTQYF | TRBV4-3 | NA | TRBJ2-3
CASSPSWGQVTSEQYF | TRBV27 | TRBD1 | TRBJ2-7
CASGLVPGNQPQHF | TRBV12-5 | NA | TRBJ1-5